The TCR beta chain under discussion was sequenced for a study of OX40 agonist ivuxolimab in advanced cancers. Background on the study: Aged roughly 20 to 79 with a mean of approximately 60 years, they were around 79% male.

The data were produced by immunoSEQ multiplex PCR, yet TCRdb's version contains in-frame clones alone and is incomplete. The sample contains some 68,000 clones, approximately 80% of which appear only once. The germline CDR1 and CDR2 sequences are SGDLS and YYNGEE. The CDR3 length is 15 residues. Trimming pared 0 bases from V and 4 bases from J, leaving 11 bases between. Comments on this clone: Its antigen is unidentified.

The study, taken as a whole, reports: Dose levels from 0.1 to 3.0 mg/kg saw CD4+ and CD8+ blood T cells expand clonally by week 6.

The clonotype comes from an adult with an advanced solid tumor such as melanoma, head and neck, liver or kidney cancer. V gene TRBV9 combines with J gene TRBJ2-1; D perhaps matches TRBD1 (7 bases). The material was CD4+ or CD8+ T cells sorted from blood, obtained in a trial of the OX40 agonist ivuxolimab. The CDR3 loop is CASSVETGRYNEQFF. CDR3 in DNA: TGTGCCAGCAGCGTAGAGACAGGGAGGTACAATGAGCAGTTCTTC.